Shown below are 30 T cell receptor beta chains from a single sample sequenced in a study of CXCR3-negative and CXCR3-positive naive CD8 T cells (dated 2019 in TCRdb). Sequencer: NextSeq 550. The Human TCR Profiling Kit (MiLaboratory) was used to make UMI-labeled 5' RACE TRB cDNA libraries. TCRdb reprocessed the raw reads; every CDR3 protein sequence is a single record, and DNA is not supplied. The table for this sample records 65,000 to 75,000 distinct CDR3 sequences. The ten largest clones represent over 1.3% of the sample. The specimen was naive CXCR3- CD8+ T cells from blood. The cell subset or site label here, explained by the study, means: CD45RO-CCR7+CD27+CD95- naive CD8+ T cells lacking CXCR3 (TNR3-). The receptors originated from a human donor in good health. Some clones in this sample may be carry-over from other donors' samples.

This rearrangement joins TRBV7-8 to TRBJ2-7; the TRBD2 assignment by TCRdb is unverifiable without DNA. This CDR3 spans 14 amino acids. Germline V lookup: CDR1 SGHVS, CDR2 FQNEAQ. The CDR3 protein is CASSLGTFSYEQYF.

The chain carries TRBV29-1 and TRBJ2-3; the TRBD2 assignment by TCRdb is unverifiable without DNA. The germline CDR1 and CDR2 sequences are SQVTM and ANQGSEA. The length of the CDR3 is 14 residues. The CDR3: CSVVRREEGDTQYF.

The CDR3 loop is CASSLHNEQFF. The rearrangement links TRBV5-1 to TRBJ2-1. The CDR3 contains 11 residues. The germline V gene encodes CDR1 SGHRS and CDR2 YFSETQ.

The chain employs TRBV29-1 and TRBJ1-5. The CDR3 runs to 12 residues. The V gene's germline CDR1 is SQVTM and CDR2 ANQGSEA. This CDR3 is CSVVEGDQPQHF.

The CDR3 here is CASSTTGNEQFF. The V gene is TRBV5-6, the J gene TRBJ2-1; the TCRdb call, TRBD1, lacks DNA for checking. Germline CDR1 reads SGHDT; CDR2 reads YYEEEE. This CDR3 spans 12 amino acids.

This chain connects TRBV28 to TRBJ1-1. The germline CDR1 and CDR2 sequences are MDHEN and SYDVKM. There are 14 residues in the CDR3. The CDR3 region is CASSFAGLNTEAFF.

The chain uses TRBV6-4 and TRBJ2-5; checking the TCRdb D call of TRBD1 is not possible without DNA. CDR1 is MRHNA, CDR2 SNTAGT, per germline. This CDR3 region has 15 residues. CDR3 sequence: CASSPGTADQETQYF.

Here the CDR3 reads CASSQDPGAGGDTQYF. The chain uses TRBV4-2 and TRBJ2-3; TCRdb returns TRBD1, unconfirmable since there is no DNA. The CDR3 has 16 residues. Germline V gene data show CDR1 as LGHNA and CDR2 as YNFKEQ.

V is TRBV7-9 and J is TRBJ1-1; TCRdb gives TRBD1 as the D gene, but with no DNA this cannot be confirmed. Germline assignment: CDR1 SEHNR and CDR2 FQNEAQ (reference sequence). This CDR3 is built from 16 residues. The chain's CDR3 is CASSFSTGLLNTEAFF.

V is TRBV29-1 and J is TRBJ2-3; without DNA, the TCRdb call of TRBD2 cannot be checked. Per the germline V gene, CDR1 is SQVTM and CDR2 is ANQGSEA. The CDR3 spans 16 residues. The CDR3 reads CSVGLPSGLSTDTQYF.

The CDR3 here is CASSPQAGVNQETQYF. The chain uses TRBV7-9 and TRBJ2-5; TCRdb gives TRBD2 as the D gene, but with no DNA this cannot be confirmed. The CDR3 loop spans 16 amino acids. Per germline, CDR1 SEHNR and CDR2 FQNEAQ (reference sequence).

The J gene is TRBJ2-5, the V gene TRBV12-3 or TRBV12-4. This CDR3 has 15 amino acids. The CDR3 spells CASSSSGGYQETQYF.

The CDR3 sequence is CASSETSGGSYNEQFF. The chain recombines TRBV2 with TRBJ2-1. The germline V gene encodes CDR1 SNHLY and CDR2 FYNNEI. The CDR3 has 16 residues.

This sequence joins TRBV28 and TRBJ2-7. This CDR3 has 12 amino acids. Germline CDR1 is MDHEN and CDR2 is SYDVKM. The CDR3: CASSFKAYEQYF.

CDR3 region: CASSLATSGSPQFF. The V call is TRBV7-9, the J call TRBJ2-1; with no DNA, the TCRdb D assignment of TRBD2 cannot be verified. Per the germline V gene, CDR1 is SEHNR and CDR2 is FQNEAQ (reference sequence). CDR3 length equals 14 residues. Full variable domain (rest looked up from reference TRBV7-9 and TRBJ2-1): DTGVSQNPRHKITKRGQNVTFRCDPISEHNRLYWYRQTLGQGPEFLTYFQNEAQLEKSRLLSDRFSAERPKGSFSTLEIQRTEQGDSAMYLCASSLATSGSPQFFGPGTRLTVL.

V and J are TRBV5-1 and TRBJ2-5. Germline CDR1 reads SGHRS; CDR2 reads YFSETQ. The CDR3 contains 12 residues. CDR3: CASSLDKETQYF.

The V and J genes are TRBV29-1 and TRBJ1-1. The CDR3 covers 15 residues. Looked up from germline, CDR1 is SQVTM and CDR2 is ANQGSEA. The CDR3 is CSVAGIEGLNTEAFF. Full variable domain (outside the CDR3, taken from reference TRBV29-1 and TRBJ1-1): SAVISQKPSRDICQRGTSLTIQCQVDSQVTMMFWYRQQPGQSLTLIATANQGSEATYESGFVIDKFPISRPNLTFSTLTVSNMSPEDSSIYLCSVAGIEGLNTEAFFGQGTRLTVV.

V usage is TRBV15 and J usage is TRBJ2-5; the D call from TCRdb, TRBD1, cannot be confirmed without DNA. CDR1 and CDR2 (germline): LNHNV, YYDKDF (reference sequence). The CDR3 sequence is 15 residues long. The CDR3 loop is CATSRHDRGQETQYF.

The rearrangement joins TRBV12-3 or TRBV12-4 to TRBJ2-7; TCRdb picks TRBD1, but there is no DNA to check that call. The CDR3 covers 14 residues. CDR3 residues: CASSSGFRGGEQYF.

This chain links TRBV7-9 with TRBJ2-1; TCRdb selects TRBD2, and the lack of DNA leaves this call unchecked. This CDR3 has 18 residues. Per germline, CDR1 SEHNR and CDR2 FQNEAQ (reference sequence). The CDR3 reads CASSLAWVAGLADNEQFF. The full variable domain, completed using reference TRBV7-9 and TRBJ2-1, is DTGVSQNPRHKITKRGQNVTFRCDPISEHNRLYWYRQTLGQGPEFLTYFQNEAQLEKSRLLSDRFSAERPKGSFSTLEIQRTEQGDSAMYLCASSLAWVAGLADNEQFFGPGTRLTVL.

The chain joins TRBV29-1 to TRBJ1-1; the D gene TCRdb calls, TRBD1, cannot be checked with no DNA. The CDR3 is 11 amino acids. Germline V CDR1 and CDR2: SQVTM, ANQGSEA. The CDR3 region is CSTGSDTEAFF.

The genes are TRBV6-6 and TRBJ1-1; TCRdb's D call, TRBD1, is unchecked because there is no DNA. This CDR3 region has 14 residues. Germline values: CDR1 MNHNY, CDR2 SVGAGI (reference sequence). CDR3 in amino acids: CASSYPGGYTEAFF.

The chain employs TRBV4-1 and TRBJ2-1; TCRdb picks TRBD2, but there is no DNA to check that call. Germline CDR1 MGHRA, CDR2 YSYEKL. The CDR3 length is 13 residues. CDR3 sequence reads: CASNSAPYNEQFF.

Here the CDR3 reads CASSLALPDEQYF. This chain uses TRBV5-1 with TRBJ2-7. The CDR3 totals 13 residues. Germline V gives CDR1 SGHRS, CDR2 YFSETQ. The variable domain in full, with the rest retrieved from reference TRBV5-1 and TRBJ2-7, is KAGVTQTPRYLIKTRGQQVTLSCSPISGHRSVSWYQQTPGQGLQFLFEYFSETQRNKGNFPGRFSGRQFSNSRSEMNVSTLELGDSALYLCASSLALPDEQYFGPGTRLTVT.

This sequence joins TRBV7-8 and TRBJ2-5. Germline V gives CDR1 SGHVS, CDR2 FQNEAQ. The length of the CDR3 is 15 residues. CDR3 sequence reads: CASSLMRTDGETQYF. The full variable domain, in which reference TRBV7-8 and TRBJ2-5 provide the parts outside the CDR3, is GAGVSQSPRYKVAKRGQDVALRCDPISGHVSLFWYQQALGQGPEFLTYFQNEAQLDKSGLPSDRFFAERPEGSVSTLKIQRTQQEDSAVYLCASSLMRTDGETQYFGPGTRLLVL.

The genes are TRBV6-2 or TRBV6-3 and TRBJ1-2; TCRdb's D call of TRBD1 is untestable without DNA. CDR1 is MNHEY and CDR2 is SVGEGT in the germline V gene. The CDR3 covers 15 residues. The chain's CDR3 is CASGTGTLANYGFTF.

The gene calls are TRBV29-1 and TRBJ2-2; TCRdb names TRBD2, which stays unverified in the absence of DNA. There are 13 residues in the CDR3. CDR1 is SQVTM and CDR2 is ANQGSEA in the germline V gene. The CDR3 spells CSVPGDLAGELFF.

The chain uses TRBV7-9 and TRBJ2-1; TCRdb's D gene call, TRBD1, goes unchecked for lack of DNA. Looked up from germline, CDR1 is SEHNR and CDR2 is FQNEAQ (reference sequence). CDR3 size: 16 residues. The CDR3 here is CASSFRLGQGANEQFF.

The CDR3 reads CASSAPLIAGRAEQYF. This rearrangement joins TRBV7-9 to TRBJ2-7; TCRdb selects TRBD2, and the lack of DNA leaves this call unchecked. Germline values: CDR1 SEHNR, CDR2 FQNEAQ (reference sequence). The CDR3 runs 16 residues.

V and J are TRBV14 and TRBJ1-1. Germline CDR1 reads SGHDN; CDR2 reads FVKESK. CDR3 length: 12 residues. This CDR3 is CASSLMNTEAFF.